This T cell receptor beta chain is from a study of blood T cell repertoires in COVID-19. Study information: Some COVID-19 samples were acute and others convalescent; all came from the United States, Italy and Spain.

With 4 bases clipped from V and 4 bases from J, the junction kept 7 bases outside the gene matches. The V gene's germline CDR1 is PRHDT and CDR2 FYEKMQ (reference sequence). The CDR3 has 17 amino acids. Using immunoSEQ multiplex PCR, the repertoire was profiled, and TCRdb retains in-frame clones only, with some absent. This table holds approximately 300,000 clones, more than 75% found once. This chain links TRBV13 with TRBJ2-3; 14 bases align to TRBD2. Sequenced: peripheral blood. This sequence originates from a woman aged 45-65 years with active or convalescent COVID-19. The CDR3 bases are TGTGCCAGCAGCTCCGGGACTAGCGGGAGAGGGGCAGATACGCAGTATTTT. Residues: CASSSGTSGRGADTQYF.